This entry describes one T cell receptor (beta chain). Its antigen is currently unknown. The data derive from a study of cytotoxic CD8 clonotypes in ibrutinib-treated CLL. About the research overall: The group held more than 10 relapsed/refractory and fewer than 16 treatment-naive patients, with some 17 IGHV unmutated. Timing of response sample collection was a median around 13 months after treatment start, with a range of 6 to 36.

Trimming removed 3 bases from V and 5 bases from J; junction bases left unmatched: 7. CDR1 is MNHEY, CDR2 SMNVEV, per germline (reference sequence). CDR3 length: 15 amino acids. General observations from the study: Public clonotypes, found uncommonly, either contracted or stayed stable on treatment. The study found baseline clonality above age-matched healthy donors, tracking circulating CD8+ T-cell counts.

Sequencing used immunoSEQ multiplex PCR; TCRdb keeps in-frame clones, though not all of them. The table includes fewer than 400,000 clones, 67% detected once. V is TRBV27 and J is TRBJ2-5; 9 positions match TRBD1. This sample comprised PBMCs, obtained after 36 months of ibrutinib treatment. The receptor was derived from a human donor with chronic lymphocytic leukemia. The CDR3 loop is CASSLDRGMSETQYF. CDR3 coding DNA: TGTGCCAGCAGTTTGGACAGGGGAATGTCGGAGACCCAGTACTTC.